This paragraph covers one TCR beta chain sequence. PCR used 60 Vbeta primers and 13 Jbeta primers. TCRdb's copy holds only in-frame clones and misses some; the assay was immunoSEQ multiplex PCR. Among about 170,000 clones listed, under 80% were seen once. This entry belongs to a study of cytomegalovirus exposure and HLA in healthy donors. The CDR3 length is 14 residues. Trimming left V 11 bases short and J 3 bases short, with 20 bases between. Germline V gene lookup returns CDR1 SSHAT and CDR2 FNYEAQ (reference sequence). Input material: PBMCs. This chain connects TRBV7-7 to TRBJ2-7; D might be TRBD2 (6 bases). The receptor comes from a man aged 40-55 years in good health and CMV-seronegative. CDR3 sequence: CAYTAGGDFYEQYF. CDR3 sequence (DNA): TGTGCCTACACTGCTGGCGGGGACTTCTACGAGCAGTACTTC.